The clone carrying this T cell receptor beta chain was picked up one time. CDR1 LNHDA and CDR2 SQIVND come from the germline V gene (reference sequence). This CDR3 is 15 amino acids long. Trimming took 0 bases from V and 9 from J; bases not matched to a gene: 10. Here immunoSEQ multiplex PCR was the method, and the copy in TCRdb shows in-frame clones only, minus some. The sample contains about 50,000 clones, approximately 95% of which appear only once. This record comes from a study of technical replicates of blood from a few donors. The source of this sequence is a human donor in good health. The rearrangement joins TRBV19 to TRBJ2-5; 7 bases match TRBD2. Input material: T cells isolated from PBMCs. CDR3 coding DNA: TGTGCCAGTAGTATAGAGCGGGAGAAAGATGGGTCCCAGTACTTC. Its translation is CASSIEREKDGSQYF. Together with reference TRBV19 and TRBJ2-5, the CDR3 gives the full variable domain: DGGITQSPKYLFRKEGQNVTLSCEQNLNHDAMYWYRQDPGQGLRLIYYSQIVNDFQKGDIAEGYSVSREKKESFPLTVTSAQKNPTAFYLCASSIEREKDGSQYFGPGTRLLVL.